This is a list of T cell receptor beta chains from one sample in a study of shared clonotypes between healthy human individuals. Some clones are missing from TCRdb's copy, which holds only in-frame ones; the method was immunoSEQ multiplex PCR. The sample carries over a million clones, about 80% recorded once. The material sequenced was memory CD4+ T cells from PBMCs. The source is a man between 18 and 29 years old in good health. Some clones in this sample may be carry-over from other donors' samples. The CDR3 runs from the conserved cysteine through the conserved F or W. The D gene is left open where the match is weak. Some rows mark clone size as missing; the rest say once, few, many or name a class of expanded clone.

TRBJ1-2 TRBV30 . few CAWSALGKVSYRVYGYTF TGTGCCTGGAGTGCCCTAGGAAAGGTTAGCTACAGAGTCTATGGCTACACCTTC
TRBJ2-6 TRBV4-1 . . CASSQVFQGLSSGANVLTF TGCGCCAGCAGCCAAGTGTTCCAGGGACTGAGCTCTGGGGCCAACGTCCTGACTTTC
TRBJ2-7 TRBV10-3 . . CAIGHSSTYEQYF TGTGCCATAGGACACTCGTCGACCTACGAGCAGTACTTC
TRBJ2-3 TRBV9 . . CASSPTTDTQYF TGTGCCAGCAGCCCAACCACAGATACGCAGTATTTT
TRBJ2-7 TRBV2 TRBD2 . CASTLAGVWQQYF TGTGCCAGCACACTAGCGGGAGTTTGGCAGCAGTACTTC
TRBJ2-6 TRBV15 . . CATSRDPGRGANVLTF TGTGCCACCAGCAGAGATCCGGGGAGAGGGGCCAACGTCCTGACTTTC
TRBJ2-2 TRBV28 . . CASSLIRGSNTGELFF TGTGCCAGCAGTTTAATCAGGGGATCGAACACCGGGGAGCTGTTTTTT
TRBJ2-3 TRBV25-1 TRBD2 . CASSEVSGSYPDTQYF TGTGCCAGCAGTGAAGTAAGCGGGAGCTACCCAGATACGCAGTATTTT
TRBJ2-2 TRBV5-5 . . CASSLAQLTGELFF TGTGCCAGCAGCTTGGCCCAGCTCACCGGGGAGCTGTTTTTT
TRBJ2-1 TRBV27 TRBD2 . CASRLDSWAGGKNEQFF TGTGCCAGCAGACTCGACTCCTGGGCGGGAGGTAAGAATGAGCAGTTCTTC
TRBJ2-1 TRBV5-1 . . CASSWTAWGEQFF TGCGCCAGCAGCTGGACGGCGTGGGGTGAGCAGTTCTTC
TRBJ2-2 TRBV2 TRBD1 . CASSDARTGNTGELFF TGTGCCAGCAGTGATGCTAGGACAGGGAACACCGGGGAGCTGTTTTTT
TRBJ1-3 TRBV9 . many CASSEGVLASGNTIYF TGTGCCAGCAGCGAGGGGGTTTTGGCTTCTGGAAACACCATATATTTT
TRBJ2-3 TRBV2 . . CANSLQTDTQYF TGTGCCAACTCGCTACAAACAGATACGCAGTATTTT
TRBJ2-7 TRBV21-1 . . CASSAAGLAGPITYEQYF TGTGCCAGCAGCGCGGCGGGACTAGCGGGTCCCATCACCTACGAGCAGTACTTC
TRBJ2-3 TRBV19 . . CASNKQGTDTQYF TGTGCCAGTAACAAACAGGGCACAGATACGCAGTATTTT
TRBJ2-3 TRBV2 . . CASSGQGLDTQYF TGTGCCAGCAGTGGACAGGGACTAGATACGCAGTATTTT
TRBJ1-3 TRBV28 TRBD1 few CASSRDSHSGNTIYF TGTGCCAGCAGTCGGGACAGCCACTCTGGAAACACCATATATTTT
TRBJ1-5 TRBV28 TRBD1 . CASSSDREEPQHF TGTGCCAGCAGTTCTGACAGGGAAGAGCCCCAGCATTTT